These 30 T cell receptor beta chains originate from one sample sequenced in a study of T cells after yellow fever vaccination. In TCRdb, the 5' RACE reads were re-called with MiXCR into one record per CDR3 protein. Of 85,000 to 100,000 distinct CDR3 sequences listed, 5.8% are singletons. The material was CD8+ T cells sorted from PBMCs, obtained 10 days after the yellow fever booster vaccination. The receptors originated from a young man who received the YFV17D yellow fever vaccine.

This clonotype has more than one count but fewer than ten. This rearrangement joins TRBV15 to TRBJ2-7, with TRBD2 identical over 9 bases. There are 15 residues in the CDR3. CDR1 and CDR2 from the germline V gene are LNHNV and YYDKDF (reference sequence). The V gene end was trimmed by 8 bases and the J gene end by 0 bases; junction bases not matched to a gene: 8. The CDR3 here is CATEMGGGVSYEQYF. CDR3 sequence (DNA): TGTGCCACCGAGATGGGCGGGGGGGTCTCCTACGAGCAGTACTTC.

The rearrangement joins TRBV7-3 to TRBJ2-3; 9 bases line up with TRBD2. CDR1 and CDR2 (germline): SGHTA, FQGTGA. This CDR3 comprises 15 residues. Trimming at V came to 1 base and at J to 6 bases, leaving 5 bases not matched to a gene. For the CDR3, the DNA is TGTGCCAGCAGCTTAATAGCGGGGGCGGGCGATACGCAGTATTTT. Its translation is CASSLIAGAGDTQYF.

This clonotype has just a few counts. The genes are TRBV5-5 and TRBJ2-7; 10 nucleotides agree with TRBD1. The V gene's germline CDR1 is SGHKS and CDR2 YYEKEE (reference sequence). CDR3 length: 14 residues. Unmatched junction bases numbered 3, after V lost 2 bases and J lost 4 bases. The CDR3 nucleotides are TGTGCCAGCAGCTTCGGGACAGGGGAATACGAGCAGTACGTC. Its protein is CASSFGTGEYEQYV.

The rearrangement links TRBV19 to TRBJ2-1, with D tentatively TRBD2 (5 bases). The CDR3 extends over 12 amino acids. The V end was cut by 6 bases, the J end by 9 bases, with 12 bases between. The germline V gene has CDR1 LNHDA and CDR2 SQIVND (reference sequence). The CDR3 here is CASSTPGSEQFF. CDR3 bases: TGTGCCAGTAGCACCCCGGGGAGTGAGCAGTTCTTC.

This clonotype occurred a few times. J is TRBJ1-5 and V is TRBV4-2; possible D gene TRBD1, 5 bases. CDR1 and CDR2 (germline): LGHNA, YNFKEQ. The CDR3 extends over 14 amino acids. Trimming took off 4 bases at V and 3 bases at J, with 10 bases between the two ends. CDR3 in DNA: TGTGCCAGCAGCCTAATGGGGGACAATCAGCCCCAGCATTTT. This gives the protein CASSLMGDNQPQHF.

The CDR3 reads CASSRPASGDNSPLHF. The CDR3, as DNA: TGTGCCAGCAGCCGCCCCGCATCAGGAGATAATTCACCCCTCCACTTT. The chain has TRBV5-4 and TRBJ1-6; no clear D. V was trimmed by 4 bases and J by 5 bases, leaving 16 bases between them. Germline V lookup: CDR1 SGHNT, CDR2 YYREEE (reference sequence). The CDR3 loop spans 16 amino acids.

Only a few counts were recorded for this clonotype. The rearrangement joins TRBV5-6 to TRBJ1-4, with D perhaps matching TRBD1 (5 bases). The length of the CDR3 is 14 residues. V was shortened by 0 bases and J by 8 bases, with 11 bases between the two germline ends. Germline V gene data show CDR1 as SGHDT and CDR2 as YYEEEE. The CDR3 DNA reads TGTGCCAGCAGCTTGGCCGGGGGAGACGAAAAACTGTTTTTT. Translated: CASSLAGGDEKLFF.

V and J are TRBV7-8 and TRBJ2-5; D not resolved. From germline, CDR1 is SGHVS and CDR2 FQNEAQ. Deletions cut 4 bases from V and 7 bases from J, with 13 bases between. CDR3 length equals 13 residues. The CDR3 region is CASSSDSGGTQYF. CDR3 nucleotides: TGTGCCAGCAGCTCTGACTCCGGCGGGACCCAGTACTTC.

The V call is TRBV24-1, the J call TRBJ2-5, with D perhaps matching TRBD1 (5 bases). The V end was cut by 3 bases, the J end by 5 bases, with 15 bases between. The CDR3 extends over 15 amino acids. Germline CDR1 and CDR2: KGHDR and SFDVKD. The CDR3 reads CATSDPRQGEETQYF. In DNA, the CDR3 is TGTGCCACCAGTGATCCACGTCAGGGCGAGGAGACCCAGTACTTC.

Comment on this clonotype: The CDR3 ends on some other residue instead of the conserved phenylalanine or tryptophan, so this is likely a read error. The CDR3 DNA follows: TGTGCCAGCAGTCCGACGTACGAAGAGACCCAGTACTTA. Its protein product is CASSPTYEETQYL. This chain joins TRBV6-5 and TRBJ2-5; D not certain. Germline CDR1 is MNHEY and CDR2 is SVGAGI. The CDR3 length is 13 residues. The ends were cut back, 5 bases at V and 3 bases at J, with 10 bases in the middle.

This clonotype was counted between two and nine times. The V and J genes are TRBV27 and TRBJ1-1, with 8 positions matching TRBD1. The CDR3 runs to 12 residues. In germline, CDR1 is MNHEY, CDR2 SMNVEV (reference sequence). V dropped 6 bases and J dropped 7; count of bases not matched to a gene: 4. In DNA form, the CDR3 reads TGTGCCAGCAGATCGACAGGGGTTGAAGCTTTCTTT. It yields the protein CASRSTGVEAFF.

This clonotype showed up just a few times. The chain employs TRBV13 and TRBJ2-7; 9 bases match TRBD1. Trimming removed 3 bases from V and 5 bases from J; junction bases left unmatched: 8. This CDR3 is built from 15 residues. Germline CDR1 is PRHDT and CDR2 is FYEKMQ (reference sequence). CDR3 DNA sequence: TGTGCCAGCAGCTTGGGTGGGACAGGGCACAACGAGCAGTACTTC. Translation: CASSLGGTGHNEQYF. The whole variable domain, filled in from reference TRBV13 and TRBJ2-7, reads AAGVIQSPRHLIKEKRETATLKCYPIPRHDTVYWYQQGPGQDPQFLISFYEKMQSDKGSIPDRFSAQQFSDYHSELNMSSLELGDSALYFCASSLGGTGHNEQYFGPGTRLTVT.

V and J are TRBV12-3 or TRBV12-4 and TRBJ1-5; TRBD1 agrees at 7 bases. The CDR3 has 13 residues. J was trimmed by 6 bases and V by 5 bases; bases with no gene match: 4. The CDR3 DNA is TGTGCCAGCAGTGACAGGGTGGCTCAGCCCCAGCATTTT. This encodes CASSDRVAQPQHF.

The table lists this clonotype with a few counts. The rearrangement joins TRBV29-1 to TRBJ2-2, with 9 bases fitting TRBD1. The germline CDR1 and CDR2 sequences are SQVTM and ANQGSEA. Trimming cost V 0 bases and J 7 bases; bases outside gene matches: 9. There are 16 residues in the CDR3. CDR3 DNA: TGCAGCGTTGAAGAATTACGGGACAGGGAAGGCGGGGAGCTGTTTTTT. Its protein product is CSVEELRDREGGELFF.

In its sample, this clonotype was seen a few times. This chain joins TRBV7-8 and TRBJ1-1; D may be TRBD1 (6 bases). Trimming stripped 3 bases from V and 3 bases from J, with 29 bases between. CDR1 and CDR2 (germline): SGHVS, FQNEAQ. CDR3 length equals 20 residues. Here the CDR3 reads CASSFRISGGFRFGDTEAFF. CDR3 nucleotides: TGTGCCAGCAGCTTTAGGATATCCGGGGGCTTTCGATTCGGTGACACTGAAGCTTTCTTT.

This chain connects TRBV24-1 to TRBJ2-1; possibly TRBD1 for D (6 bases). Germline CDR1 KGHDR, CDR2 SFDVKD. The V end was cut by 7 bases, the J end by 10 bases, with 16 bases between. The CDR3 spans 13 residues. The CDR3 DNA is TGTGCCACCAGGGACAGTTTAGGAGACGAGCAGTTCTTC. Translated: CATRDSLGDEQFF.

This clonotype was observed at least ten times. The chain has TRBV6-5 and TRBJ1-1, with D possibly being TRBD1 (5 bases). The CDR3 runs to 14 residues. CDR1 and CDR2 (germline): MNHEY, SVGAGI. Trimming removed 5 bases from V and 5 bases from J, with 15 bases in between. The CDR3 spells CASSPRGVQTEAFF. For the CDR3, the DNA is TGTGCCAGCAGTCCCCGGGGGGTTCAGACTGAAGCTTTCTTT.

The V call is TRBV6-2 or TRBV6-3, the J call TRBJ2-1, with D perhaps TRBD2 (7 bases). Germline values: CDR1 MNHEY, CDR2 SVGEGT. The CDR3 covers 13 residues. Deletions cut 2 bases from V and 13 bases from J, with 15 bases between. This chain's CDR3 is CASSYGGGPEQFF. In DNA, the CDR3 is TGTGCCAGCAGTTACGGGGGGGGGCCAGAACAGTTCTTC.

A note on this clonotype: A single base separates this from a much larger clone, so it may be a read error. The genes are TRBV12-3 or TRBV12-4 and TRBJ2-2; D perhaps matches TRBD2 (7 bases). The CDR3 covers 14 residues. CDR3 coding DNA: TGTGCCTGCAGAGGGGGGGTGAACACCGGGGAGCTGTTTTTT. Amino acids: CACRGGVNTGELFF.

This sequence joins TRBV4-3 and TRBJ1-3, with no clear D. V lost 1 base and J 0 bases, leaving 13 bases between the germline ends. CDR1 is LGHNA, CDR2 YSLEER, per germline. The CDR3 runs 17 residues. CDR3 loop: CASSQAWGSASGNTIYF. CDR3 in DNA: TGCGCCAGCAGCCAAGCTTGGGGATCGGCCTCTGGAAACACCATATATTTT.

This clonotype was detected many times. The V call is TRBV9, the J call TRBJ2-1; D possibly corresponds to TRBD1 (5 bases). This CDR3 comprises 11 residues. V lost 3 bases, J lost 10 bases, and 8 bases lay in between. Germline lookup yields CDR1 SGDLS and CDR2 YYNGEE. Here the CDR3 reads CASSDRQEQFF. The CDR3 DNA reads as TGTGCCAGCAGCGATCGACAGGAGCAGTTCTTC.

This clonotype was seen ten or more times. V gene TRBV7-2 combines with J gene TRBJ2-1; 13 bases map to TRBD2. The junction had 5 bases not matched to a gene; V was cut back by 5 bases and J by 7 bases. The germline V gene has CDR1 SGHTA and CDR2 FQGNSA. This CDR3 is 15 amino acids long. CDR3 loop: CASSQGLAGANEQFF. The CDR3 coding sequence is TGTGCCAGCAGCCAAGGACTAGCGGGGGCGAATGAGCAGTTCTTC. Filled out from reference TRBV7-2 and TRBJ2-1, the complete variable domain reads GAGVSQSPSNKVTEKGKDVELRCDPISGHTALYWYRQSLGQGLEFLIYFQGNSAPDKSGLPSDRFSAERTGGSVSTLTIQRTQQEDSAVYLCASSQGLAGANEQFFGPGTRLTVL.

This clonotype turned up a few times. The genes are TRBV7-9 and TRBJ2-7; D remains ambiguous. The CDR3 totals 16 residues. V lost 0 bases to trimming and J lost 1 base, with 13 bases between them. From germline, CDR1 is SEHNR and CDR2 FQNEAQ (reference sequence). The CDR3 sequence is CASSLAPGAESYEQYF. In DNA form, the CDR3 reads TGTGCCAGCAGCTTAGCCCCGGGTGCGGAGTCCTACGAGCAGTACTTC.

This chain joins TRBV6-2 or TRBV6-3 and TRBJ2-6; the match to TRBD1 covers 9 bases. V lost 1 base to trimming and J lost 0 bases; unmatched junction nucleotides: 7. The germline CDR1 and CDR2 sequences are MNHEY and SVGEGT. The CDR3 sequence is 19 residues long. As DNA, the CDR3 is TGTGCCAGCAGTTACTATGCAGGACAGGGGTACTCTGGGGCCAACGTCCTGACTTTC. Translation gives CASSYYAGQGYSGANVLTF.

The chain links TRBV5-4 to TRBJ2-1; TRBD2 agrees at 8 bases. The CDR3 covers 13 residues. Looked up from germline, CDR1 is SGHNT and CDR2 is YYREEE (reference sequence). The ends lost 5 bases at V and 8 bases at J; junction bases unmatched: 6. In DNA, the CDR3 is TGTGCCAGCAGTGACACGGGGGGGGATGAGCAGTTCTTC. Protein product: CASSDTGGDEQFF.

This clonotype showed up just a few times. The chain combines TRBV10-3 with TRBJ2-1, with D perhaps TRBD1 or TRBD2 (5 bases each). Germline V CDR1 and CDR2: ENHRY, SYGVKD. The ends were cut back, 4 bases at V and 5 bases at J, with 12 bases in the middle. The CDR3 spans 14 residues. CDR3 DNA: TGTGCCATCAGTGGGGACCTAACAAACAATGAGCAGTTCTTC. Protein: CAISGDLTNNEQFF.

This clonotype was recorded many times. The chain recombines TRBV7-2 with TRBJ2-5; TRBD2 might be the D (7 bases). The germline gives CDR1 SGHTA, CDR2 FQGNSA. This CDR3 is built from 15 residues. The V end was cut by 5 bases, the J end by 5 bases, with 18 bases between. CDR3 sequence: CASSTQGGGYETQYF. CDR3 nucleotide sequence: TGTGCCAGCAGCACGCAAGGGGGGGGTTACGAGACCCAGTACTTC.

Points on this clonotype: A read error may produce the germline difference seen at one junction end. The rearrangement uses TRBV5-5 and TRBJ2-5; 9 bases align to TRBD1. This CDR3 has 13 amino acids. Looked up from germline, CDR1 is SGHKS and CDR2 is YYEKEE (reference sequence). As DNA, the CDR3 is TGTGCCAGCAGCTTGGATAACCGGGACAGGGACTGGTTC. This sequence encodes CASSLDNRDRDWF. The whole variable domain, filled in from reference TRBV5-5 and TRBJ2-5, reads DAGVTQSPTHLIKTRGQQVTLRCSPISGHKSVSWYQQVLGQGPQFIFQYYEKEERGRGNFPDRFSARQFPNYSSELNVNALLLGDSALYLCASSLDNRDRDWFGPGTRLLVL.

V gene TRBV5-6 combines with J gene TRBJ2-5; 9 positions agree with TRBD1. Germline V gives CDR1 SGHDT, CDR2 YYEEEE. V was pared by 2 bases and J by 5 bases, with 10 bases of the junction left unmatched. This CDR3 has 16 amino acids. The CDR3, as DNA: TGTGCCAGCAGCTTCGAGGACAGGGGAGGGTGGGAGACCCAGTACTTC. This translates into CASSFEDRGGWETQYF.

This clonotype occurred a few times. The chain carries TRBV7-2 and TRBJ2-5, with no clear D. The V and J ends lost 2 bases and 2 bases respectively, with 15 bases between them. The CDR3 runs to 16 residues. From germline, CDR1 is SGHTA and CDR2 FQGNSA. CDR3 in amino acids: CASSLPREDPQETQYF. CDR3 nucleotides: TGTGCCAGCAGCTTACCCCGAGAGGACCCTCAAGAGACCCAGTACTTC.